This T cell receptor beta chain was observed in a study of a mutant IDH1 vaccine in newly diagnosed glioma. Per germline, CDR1 MGHDK and CDR2 SYGVNS. This CDR3 is built from 14 residues. V dropped 2 bases and J dropped 3 bases, with 8 bases sitting between them. As for this clone: Its antigen is as yet unknown.

Time point denoted: week 11, during vaccination. Each vaccine dose was 300 ug of mutant IDH1 20-mer peptide, with topical imiquimod. Produced via immunoSEQ multiplex PCR; TCRdb's table is partial and in-frame only. The sample carries around 130,000 clones, around 77% recorded once. The sequencing here drew on PBMCs, taken from a glioma patient whose treatment included an IDH1 peptide vaccine. The clonotype comes from a man in his forties or fifties with glioma. The chain links TRBV25-1 to TRBJ1-3; D unresolved. CDR3 protein: CASSEGGVGNTIYF. The CDR3 DNA reads TGTGCCAGCAGTGAAGGTGGGGTTGGAAACACCATATATTTT.